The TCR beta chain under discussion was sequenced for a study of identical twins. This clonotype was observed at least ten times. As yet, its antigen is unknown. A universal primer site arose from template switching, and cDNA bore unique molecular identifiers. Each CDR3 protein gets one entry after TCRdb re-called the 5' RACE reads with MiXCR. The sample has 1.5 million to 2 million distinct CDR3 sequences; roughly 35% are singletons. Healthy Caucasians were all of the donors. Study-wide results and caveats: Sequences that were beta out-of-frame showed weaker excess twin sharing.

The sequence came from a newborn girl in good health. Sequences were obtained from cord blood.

The CDR3 protein is CSARDMTLGLKNIQYF. The CDR3 nucleotides read TGCAGTGCTAGAGACATGACTCTTGGGCTTAAAAACATTCAGTACTTC. The chain links TRBV20-1 to TRBJ2-4, with D uncertain. The CDR3 has 16 amino acids. Germline lookup yields CDR1 DFQATT and CDR2 SNEGSKA (reference sequence). Trimming took 0 bases from V and 4 from J, leaving 16 bases between them.